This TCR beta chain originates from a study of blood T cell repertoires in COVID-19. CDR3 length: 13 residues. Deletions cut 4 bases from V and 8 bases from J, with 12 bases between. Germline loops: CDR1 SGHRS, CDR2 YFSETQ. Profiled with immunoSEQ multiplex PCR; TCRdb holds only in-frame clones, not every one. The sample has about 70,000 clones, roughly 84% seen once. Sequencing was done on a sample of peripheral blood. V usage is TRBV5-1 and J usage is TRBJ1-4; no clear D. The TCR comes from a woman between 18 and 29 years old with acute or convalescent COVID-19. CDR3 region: CASSPTGGEKLFF. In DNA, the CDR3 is TGCGCCAGCAGCCCAACCGGAGGCGAAAAACTGTTTTTT.